Listed below are T cell receptor beta chains from one sample, sequenced in a study of preoperative IRX-2 immunotherapy in early breast cancer. Clones were sequenced by immunoSEQ multiplex PCR, and TCRdb holds only the in-frame ones, with some missing. The data show around 62,000 clones, roughly 94% seen once. Specimen collection occurred from a patient treated with IRX-2 immunotherapy. All receptors derive from a human donor with breast cancer. Each CDR3 is given with its conserved first and last residue. Fields, in order: clone size, D gene, V gene, J gene, CDR3 DNA, CDR3 protein. The D gene is left open where the match is weak. For some rows the clone size is stated as once, few or many, or as a class when expanded; others skip it.

>-|TRBD1|TRBV5-1|TRBJ2-7
TGCGCCAGCAGCCTGCAGACAGGGAGTATATCCTACGAGCAGTACTTC
CASSLQTGSISYEQYF
>-|-|TRBV6-1|TRBJ2-7
TGTGCCAGCAGTGCTCGGATGGACGAGCAGTACTTC
CASSARMDEQYF
>-|-|TRBV15|TRBJ1-4
TGTGCCACCAGCAGAGATGGCGAAAAACTGTTTTTT
CATSRDGEKLFF
>-|-|TRBV7-9|TRBJ2-1
TGTGCCAGCAGCCAACCTGAGCGGAACTACAATGAGCAGTTCTTC
CASSQPERNYNEQFF
>-|TRBD1|TRBV7-2|TRBJ1-2
TGTGCCAGCAGTCTAGGGGGACAGGCAAGACTCTATGGCTACACCTTC
CASSLGGQARLYGYTF
>-|-|TRBV27|TRBJ2-6
TGTGCCAGCACCTTTGGAGCTGGGGCCAACGTCCTGACTTTC
CASTFGAGANVLTF
>-|-|TRBV28|TRBJ2-1
TGTGCCAGCAGTTTATTCAGCAGCAACAGGGTCTTC
CASSLFSSNRVF
>-|-|TRBV9|TRBJ2-2
TGTGCCAGCAGCGTAGGGCTCCCCCCGAACACCGGGGAGCTGTTTTTT
CASSVGLPPNTGELFF
>-|-|TRBV11-3|TRBJ2-3
TGTGCCAGCAGCTCAAGATCTCGGCTGGGCACAGATACGCAGTATTTT
CASSSRSRLGTDTQYF
>-|-|TRBV6-1|TRBJ1-2
TGTGCCAGCAGTGAAGTAACGGAGGATAGCTACACCTTC
CASSEVTEDSYTF
>-|-|TRBV6-6|TRBJ1-2
TGTGCCAGCAGTTACTCACGGGACATTGTTAACTATGGCTACACCTTC
CASSYSRDIVNYGYTF
>-|TRBD2|TRBV4-1|TRBJ2-7
TGCGCCAGCAGCCAGAACGCCGGGACTAGCGGATACGAGCAGTACTTC
CASSQNAGTSGYEQYF
>-|TRBD1|TRBV5-4|TRBJ1-2
TGTGCCAGCAGCGCGGACAGGGCTAACTATGGCTACACCTTC
CASSADRANYGYTF
>-|-|TRBV28|TRBJ2-7
TGTGCCAGCAGTCCCAACTACGAGCAGTACTTC
CASSPNYEQYF
>-|-|TRBV29-1|TRBJ2-7
TGCAGCGTTCCGATTTTGGAGGGCGGGTACCCCTACGAGCAGTACTTC
CSVPILEGGYPYEQYF
>-|-|TRBV9|TRBJ2-7
TGTGCCAGCAGCGTAGAGGACAGCGGCTACGAGCAGTACTTC
CASSVEDSGYEQYF
>-|-|TRBV15|TRBJ1-2
TGTGCCACCAGCAGAGATGTGGGGGGTGGCTACACCTTC
CATSRDVGGGYTF
>-|-|TRBV4-2|TRBJ1-5
TGTGCCAGCAGCCAAGCCACAGGGCTGGGTCAGCCCCAGCATTTT
CASSQATGLGQPQHF
>-|TRBD2|TRBV5-8|TRBJ2-3
TGTGCCAGCAGAATTTTGGGGAGGGAGGTCCCAGATACGCAGTATTTT
CASRILGREVPDTQYF
>once|-|TRBV12-5|TRBJ2-3
TGTGCTAGTGGCCAACAGGCGAATACGCAGTATTTT
CASGQQANTQYF
>-|-|TRBV21-1|TRBJ2-7
TGTGCCAGCAGCAAAGACCGAATGCGGGGGACTAGCGGGAACTCCTACGAGCAGTACTTC
CASSKDRMRGTSGNSYEQYF
>-|TRBD2|TRBV4-2|TRBJ2-5
TGTGCCAGCGGCAAGCGGGAGCAAGAGACCCAGTACTTC
CASGKREQETQYF
>-|-|TRBV19|TRBJ1-2
TGTGCCAGTAGTTGGGGCGGCCTGGGAAACTATGGCTACACCTTC
CASSWGGLGNYGYTF
>-|TRBD1|TRBV19|TRBJ1-2
TGTGCCAGTAGTGCCTCCGGGACAGCTAACTATGGCTACACCTTC
CASSASGTANYGYTF
>-|-|TRBV6-5|TRBJ1-6
TGTGCCAGCAGCCCAGGGTTGGATTCACCCCTCCACTTT
CASSPGLDSPLHF
>-|TRBD2|TRBV5-1|TRBJ2-1
TGCGCCAGCAGCTTACGACTAGCGGGAGAGGATGAGCAGTTCTTC
CASSLRLAGEDEQFF
>-|TRBD1|TRBV5-1|TRBJ2-3
TGCGCCAGCAGCGTTGCAACCGGACAGGGAGACACAGATACGCAGTATTTT
CASSVATGQGDTDTQYF
>-|TRBD2|TRBV28|TRBJ2-7
TGTGCCAGCAGCTCCGTACTAGCGGCTAGCTCCTACGAGCAGTACTTC
CASSSVLAASSYEQYF
>-|-|TRBV7-2|TRBJ1-4
TGTGCCAGCAGCGGAAGGGACTCCCCAGACGGAAAACTGTTTTTT
CASSGRDSPDGKLFF
>-|-|TRBV7-2|TRBJ2-7
TGTGCCAGCAGCCCCTCAGTTGGCATCCCCTCCGAGCAGTACTTC
CASSPSVGIPSEQYF
>once|TRBD2|TRBV10-1|TRBJ2-7
TGCGCCAGCAGTGCCCCTTTCCCGGGACTAGCGGGAGAGCAGTACTTC
CASSAPFPGLAGEQYF
>-|-|TRBV6-1|TRBJ2-7
TGTGCCAGCAGTGAAGCGGGACCCTACGAGCAGTACTTC
CASSEAGPYEQYF
>-|TRBD2|TRBV18|TRBJ2-1
TGTGCCAGCTCACCCGGGGGGGCAAATGAGCAGTTCTTC
CASSPGGANEQFF
>-|-|TRBV2|TRBJ1-5
TGTGCCACTGGGGAAGGGAGGAACAATCAGCCCCAGCATTTT
CATGEGRNNQPQHF
>-|-|TRBV15|TRBJ2-2
TGTGCCACCAGCAGGAACAGGAACACCGGGGAGCTGTTTTTT
CATSRNRNTGELFF
>-|-|TRBV6-6|TRBJ1-4
TGTGCCAGCACCAAGGTTAATAATGAAAAACTGTTTTTT
CASTKVNNEKLFF
>once|-|TRBV5-1|TRBJ2-3
TGCGCCAGCAGCTTGGTTGCGAGTGGAGATACGCAGTATTTT
CASSLVASGDTQYF
>-|-|TRBV27|TRBJ1-6
TGTGCCAGCAGTTTATCGAGGAATTCACCCCTCCACTTT
CASSLSRNSPLHF
>-|-|TRBV27|TRBJ1-1
TGTGCCAGCAGCTTTCAGGGATCCACTGAAGCTTTCTTT
CASSFQGSTEAFF
>once|TRBD2|TRBV28|TRBJ2-7
TGTGCCAGCAGAGGAGCGGGGGGGCGGGAGCAGTACTTC
CASRGAGGREQYF
>-|-|TRBV28|TRBJ1-5
TGTGCCAGCAGTTTTGGGGGGCGCAATCAGCCCCAGCATTTT
CASSFGGRNQPQHF
>-|TRBD2|TRBV5-4|TRBJ2-3
TGTGCCAGCAGCTGGGGGACTAGCGGGGGAGGTCCGCAGTATTTT
CASSWGTSGGGPQYF
>-|-|TRBV18|TRBJ2-5
TGTGCCAGCTCACCACCTGCCAGGTCGGCGACCCAGTACTTC
CASSPPARSATQYF
>-|TRBD1|TRBV18|TRBJ2-7
TGTGCCAGCTCCCCCAGCCGGGACAGCCTAGCCTACGAGCAGTACTTC
CASSPSRDSLAYEQYF
>-|-|TRBV18|TRBJ2-1
TGTGCCAGCTCCCGGACTCGATCAAACTACAATGAGCAGTTCTTC
CASSRTRSNYNEQFF
>-|-|TRBV5-4|TRBJ2-7
TGTGCCAGCAGCCATGAGCCCCTCTACGAGCAGTACTTC
CASSHEPLYEQYF
>-|-|TRBV18|TRBJ2-4
TGTGCCAGCTCACCCCGACTAGGGGAGGACATTCAGTACTTC
CASSPRLGEDIQYF
>-|-|TRBV5-6|TRBJ1-3
TGTGCCAGCGGTTTTCCGGCGTTAAACACCATATATTTT
CASGFPALNTIYF
>-|-|TRBV7-2|TRBJ2-1
TGTGCCAGCAGCTTCCGGGGCTGGGGTCACAATGAGCAGTTCTTC
CASSFRGWGHNEQFF
>-|TRBD1|TRBV2|TRBJ2-7
TGTGCCAGCAGTGAGACAGGGAACCCCTACGAGCAGTACTTC
CASSETGNPYEQYF
>-|-|TRBV29-1|TRBJ2-3
TGCAGCGTTGGTGAGGGGACAGATACGCAGTATTTT
CSVGEGTDTQYF
>-|-|TRBV4-1|TRBJ2-7
TGCGCCAGCAGCCTTAACTCTAACTTTTACGAGCAGTACTTC
CASSLNSNFYEQYF
>-|TRBD1|TRBV30|TRBJ2-1
TGTGCCTGGACCTACGAAACCGGGACAGGAAGCAGCAATGAGCAGTTCTTC
CAWTYETGTGSSNEQFF